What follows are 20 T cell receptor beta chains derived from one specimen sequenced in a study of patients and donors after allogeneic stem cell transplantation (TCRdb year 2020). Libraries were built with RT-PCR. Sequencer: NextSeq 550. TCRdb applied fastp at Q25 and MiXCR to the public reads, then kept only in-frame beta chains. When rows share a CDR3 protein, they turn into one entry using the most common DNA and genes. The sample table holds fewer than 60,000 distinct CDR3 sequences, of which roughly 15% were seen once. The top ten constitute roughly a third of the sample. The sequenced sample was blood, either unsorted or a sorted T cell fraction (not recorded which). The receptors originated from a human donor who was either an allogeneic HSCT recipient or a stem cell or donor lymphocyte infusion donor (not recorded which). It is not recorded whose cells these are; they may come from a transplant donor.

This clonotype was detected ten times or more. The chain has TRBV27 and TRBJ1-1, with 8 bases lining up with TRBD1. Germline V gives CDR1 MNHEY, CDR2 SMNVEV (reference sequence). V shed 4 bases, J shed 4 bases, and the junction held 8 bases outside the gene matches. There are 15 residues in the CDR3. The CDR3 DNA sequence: TGTGCCAGCAGTTACGCAGAAACAGGGGGCACTGAAGCTTTCTTT. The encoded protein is CASSYAETGGTEAFF.

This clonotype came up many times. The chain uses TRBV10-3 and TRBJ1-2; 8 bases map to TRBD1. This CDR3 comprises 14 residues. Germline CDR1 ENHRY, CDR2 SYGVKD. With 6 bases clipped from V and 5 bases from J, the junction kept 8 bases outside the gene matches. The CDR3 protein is CAIRAGGAEYGYTF. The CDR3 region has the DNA TGTGCCATCAGGGCAGGGGGCGCGGAATATGGCTACACCTTC.

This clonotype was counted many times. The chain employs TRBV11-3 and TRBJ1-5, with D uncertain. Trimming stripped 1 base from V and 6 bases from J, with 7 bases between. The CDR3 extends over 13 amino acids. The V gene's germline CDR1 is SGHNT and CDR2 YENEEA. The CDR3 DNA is TGTGCCAGCAGCTTAGGGTCAGGTCAGCCCCAGCATTTT. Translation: CASSLGSGQPQHF. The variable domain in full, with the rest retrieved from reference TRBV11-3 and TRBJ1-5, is EAGVVQSPRYKIIEKKQPVAFWCNPISGHNTLYWYLQNLGQGPELLIRYENEEAVDDSQLPKDRFSAERLKGVDSTLKIQPAELGDSAVYLCASSLGSGQPQHFGDGTRLSIL.

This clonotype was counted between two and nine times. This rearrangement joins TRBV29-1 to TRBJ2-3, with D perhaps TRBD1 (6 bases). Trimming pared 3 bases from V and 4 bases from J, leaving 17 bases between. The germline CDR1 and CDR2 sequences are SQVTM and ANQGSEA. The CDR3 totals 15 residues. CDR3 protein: CSVDPDRWISDTQYF. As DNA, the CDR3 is TGCAGCGTTGACCCTGACAGGTGGATCTCAGATACGCAGTATTTT.

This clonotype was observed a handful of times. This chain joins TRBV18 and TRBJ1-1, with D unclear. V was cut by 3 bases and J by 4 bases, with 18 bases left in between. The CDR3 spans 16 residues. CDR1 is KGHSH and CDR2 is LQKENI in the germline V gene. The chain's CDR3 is CASSPVFEGGGTEAFF. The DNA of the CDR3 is TGTGCCAGCTCACCGGTTTTTGAGGGCGGAGGCACTGAAGCTTTCTTT.

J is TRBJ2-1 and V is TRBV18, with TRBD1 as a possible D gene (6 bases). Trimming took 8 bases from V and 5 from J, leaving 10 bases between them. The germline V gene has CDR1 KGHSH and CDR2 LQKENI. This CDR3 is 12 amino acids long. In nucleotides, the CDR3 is TGTGCCAGCATGGGACAAAACAATGAGCAGTTCTTC. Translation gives CASMGQNNEQFF.

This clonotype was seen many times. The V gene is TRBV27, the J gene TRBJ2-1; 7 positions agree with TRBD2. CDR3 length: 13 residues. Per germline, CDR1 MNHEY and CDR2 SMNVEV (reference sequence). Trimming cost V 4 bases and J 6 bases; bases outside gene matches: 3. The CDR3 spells CASSWDYTNEQFF. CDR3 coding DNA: TGTGCCAGCAGTTGGGACTACACCAATGAGCAGTTCTTC.

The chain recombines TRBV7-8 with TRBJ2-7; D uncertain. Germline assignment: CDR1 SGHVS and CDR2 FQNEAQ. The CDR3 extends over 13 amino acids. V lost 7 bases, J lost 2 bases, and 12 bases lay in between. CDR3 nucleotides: TGTGCCAGCACCTTGGACGTACCCTACGAGCAGTACTTC. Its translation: CASTLDVPYEQYF.

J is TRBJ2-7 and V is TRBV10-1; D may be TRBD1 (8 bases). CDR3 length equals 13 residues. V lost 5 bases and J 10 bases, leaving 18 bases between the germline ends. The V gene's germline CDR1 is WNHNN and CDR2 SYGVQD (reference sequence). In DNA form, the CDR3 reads TGCGCCAGCAGTTCCGGACAGGGAGGGACACAGTACTTC. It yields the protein CASSSGQGGTQYF.

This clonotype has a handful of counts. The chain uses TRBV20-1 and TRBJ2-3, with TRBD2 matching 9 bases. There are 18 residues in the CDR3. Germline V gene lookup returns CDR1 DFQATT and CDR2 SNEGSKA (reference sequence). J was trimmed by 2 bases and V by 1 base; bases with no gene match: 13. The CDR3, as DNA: TGCAGTGCTAGAGGGAGAGTTGAGCGGGAGGCTCCCACAGATACGCAGTATTTT. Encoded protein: CSARGRVEREAPTDTQYF.

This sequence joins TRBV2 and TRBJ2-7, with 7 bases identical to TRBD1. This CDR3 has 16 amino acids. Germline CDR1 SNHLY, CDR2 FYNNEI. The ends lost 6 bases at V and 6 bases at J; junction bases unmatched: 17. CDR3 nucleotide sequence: TGTGCCAGCAGAGAGTATAAAGGGGGCGTATGGGTCGAGCAGTACTTC. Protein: CASREYKGGVWVEQYF.

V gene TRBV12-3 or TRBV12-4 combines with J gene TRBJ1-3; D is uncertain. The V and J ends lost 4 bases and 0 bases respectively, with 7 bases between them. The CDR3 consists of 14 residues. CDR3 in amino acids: CASSYTLSGNTIYF. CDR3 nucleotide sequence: TGTGCCAGCAGTTACACACTCTCTGGAAACACCATATATTTT.

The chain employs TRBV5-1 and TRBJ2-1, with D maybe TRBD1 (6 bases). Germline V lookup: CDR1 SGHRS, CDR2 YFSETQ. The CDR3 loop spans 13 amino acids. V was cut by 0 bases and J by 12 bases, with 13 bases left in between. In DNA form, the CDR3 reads TGCGCCAGCAGCTTGGAAAGGTCAGGGGCGCAGTTCTTC. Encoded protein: CASSLERSGAQFF.

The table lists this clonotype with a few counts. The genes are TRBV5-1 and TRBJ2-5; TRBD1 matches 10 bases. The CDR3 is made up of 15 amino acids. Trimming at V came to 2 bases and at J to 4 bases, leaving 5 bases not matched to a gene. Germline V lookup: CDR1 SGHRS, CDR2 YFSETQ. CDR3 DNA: TGCGCCAGCAGCTTCTGGGACAGGGGCCCAGAGACCCAGTACTTC. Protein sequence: CASSFWDRGPETQYF.

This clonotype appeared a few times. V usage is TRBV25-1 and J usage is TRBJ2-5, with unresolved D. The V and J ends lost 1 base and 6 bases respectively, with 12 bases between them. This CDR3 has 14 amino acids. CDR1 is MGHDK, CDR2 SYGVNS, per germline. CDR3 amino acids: CASSESTGRKTQYF. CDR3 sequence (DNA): TGTGCCAGCAGTGAATCGACGGGTAGGAAGACCCAGTACTTC. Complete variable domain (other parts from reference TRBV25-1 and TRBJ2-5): EADIYQTPRYLVIGTGKKITLECSQTMGHDKMYWYQQDPGMELHLIHYSYGVNSTEKGDLSSESTVSRIRTEHFPLTLESARPSHTSQYLCASSESTGRKTQYFGPGTRLLVL.

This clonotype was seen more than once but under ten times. The CDR3: CASSFSPLETQYF. CDR3 nucleotide sequence: TGTGCCAGCAGTTTTTCTCCTTTGGAGACCCAGTACTTC. V is TRBV12-3 or TRBV12-4 and J is TRBJ2-5, with unresolved D. Trimming took off 3 bases at V and 5 bases at J, with 10 bases between the two ends. CDR3 size: 13 residues.

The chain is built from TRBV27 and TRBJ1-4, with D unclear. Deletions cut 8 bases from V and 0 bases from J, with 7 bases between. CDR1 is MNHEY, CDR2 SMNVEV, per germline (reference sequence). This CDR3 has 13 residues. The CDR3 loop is CASGPSTNEKLFF. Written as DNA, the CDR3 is TGTGCCAGCGGGCCCTCAACTAATGAAAAACTGTTTTTT.

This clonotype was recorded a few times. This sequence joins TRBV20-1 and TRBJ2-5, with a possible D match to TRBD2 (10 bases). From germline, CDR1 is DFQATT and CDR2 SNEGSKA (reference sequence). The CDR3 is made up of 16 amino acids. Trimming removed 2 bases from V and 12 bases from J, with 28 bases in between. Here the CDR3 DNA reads TGCAGTGCTAGACCACAGGGGGCTGAGCGGGAGGGCCCGAAGTACTTC. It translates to CSARPQGAEREGPKYF.

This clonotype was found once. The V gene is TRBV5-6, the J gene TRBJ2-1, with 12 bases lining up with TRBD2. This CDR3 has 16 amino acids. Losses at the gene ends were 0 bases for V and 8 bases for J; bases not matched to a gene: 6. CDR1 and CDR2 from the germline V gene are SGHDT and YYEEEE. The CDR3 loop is CASSLGLAGVLYEQFF. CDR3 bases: TGTGCCAGCAGCTTGGGACTAGCGGGAGTTCTCTATGAGCAGTTCTTC.

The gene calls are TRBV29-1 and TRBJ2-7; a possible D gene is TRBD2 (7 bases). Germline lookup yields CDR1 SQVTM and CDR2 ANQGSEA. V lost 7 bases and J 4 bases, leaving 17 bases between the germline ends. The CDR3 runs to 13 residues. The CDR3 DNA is TGCAGCGGCATGAGGGGGGAGGGGTACGAGCAGTACTTC. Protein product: CSGMRGEGYEQYF.